These 15 T cell receptor beta chains came from one sample sequenced in a study of CD8+CD57+ T cells in acquired aplastic anemia. For CDR3 and TCR beta VDJ profiling, genomic DNA was the template used. TCRdb re-derived calls from the reads in MiXCR, one entry per CDR3 protein. Of about 190,000 distinct CDR3 sequences listed, under 55% are singletons. Before being chosen for sequencing, patients had shown CD8+CD57+ cell expansion by flow cytometry. Sequenced material: sorted CD4+, CD8+, or CD8+CD57+ T cells (not recorded which) from PBMCs. The receptors were sampled from a human donor with aplastic anemia.

This clonotype was seen at least ten times. The chain carries TRBV24-1 and TRBJ1-5; D perhaps matches TRBD1 (6 bases). The V gene's germline CDR1 is KGHDR and CDR2 SFDVKD. Deletions cut 0 bases from V and 9 bases from J, with 8 bases between. This CDR3 comprises 13 residues. The CDR3 sequence is CATSDLRGVPQHF. The DNA for the CDR3 is TGTGCCACCAGTGATTTGAGGGGGGTGCCCCAGCATTTT.

The chain employs TRBV15 and TRBJ1-4; a possible D gene is TRBD1 (6 bases). Germline values: CDR1 LNHNV, CDR2 YYDKDF (reference sequence). The CDR3 totals 15 residues. Trimming removed 1 base from V and 9 bases from J, with 15 bases in between. The CDR3 region is CATSRGPRGFQKLFF. In DNA form, the CDR3 reads TGTGCCACCAGCAGAGGGCCGAGGGGGTTTCAAAAACTGTTTTTT.

This clonotype was counted ten times or more. The chain uses TRBV12-3 or TRBV12-4 and TRBJ1-2; D possibly corresponds to TRBD1 (5 bases). The CDR3 has 13 residues. The V gene lost 6 bases and the J gene lost 8 bases, with 16 bases spanning the gap. The CDR3 spells CASSRGTAMGYTF. Written as DNA, the CDR3 is TGTGCCAGCAGCCGCGGGACGGCCATGGGCTACACCTTC.

This clonotype turned up a few times. J is TRBJ2-3 and V is TRBV25-1; D possibly corresponds to TRBD2 (5 bases). Trimming pared 1 base from V and 7 bases from J, leaving 9 bases between. Germline-derived CDR1 and CDR2 are MGHDK and SYGVNS. The CDR3 is made up of 13 amino acids. The CDR3 here is CASSESRGHTQYF. The CDR3 region has the DNA TGTGCCAGCAGTGAATCCCGCGGGCATACGCAGTATTTT.

There are many counts of this clonotype. The chain joins TRBV7-8 to TRBJ1-2; maybe TRBD1 (5 bases). With 5 bases removed from V and 4 bases from J, the gap between germline ends came to 11 bases. In germline, CDR1 is SGHVS, CDR2 FQNEAQ. The CDR3 runs to 13 residues. For the CDR3, the DNA is TGTGCCAGCAGCATCGACAGATTCTATGGCTACACCTTC. It specifies CASSIDRFYGYTF.

The V gene is TRBV7-9, the J gene TRBJ1-2, with D unresolved. CDR3 length: 14 amino acids. V dropped 2 bases and J dropped 3 bases, with 10 bases sitting between them. Germline CDR1 reads SEHNR; CDR2 reads FQNEAQ (reference sequence). The CDR3 here is CASSLQDWYYGYTF. The DNA for the CDR3 is TGTGCCAGCAGCTTACAAGACTGGTACTATGGCTACACCTTC.

This clonotype is labeled medium-sized. The CDR3 coding sequence is TGTGCCATCAGTGAGTCGATGGGGGGTTCGGCCAATGAGCAGTTCTTC. The encoded protein is CAISESMGGSANEQFF. This rearrangement joins TRBV10-3 to TRBJ2-1; D perhaps matches TRBD2 (6 bases). The CDR3 length is 16 residues. Germline V lookup: CDR1 ENHRY, CDR2 SYGVKD. Trimming shortened V by 0 bases and J by 6 bases, and 15 bases separated the two germline ends.

This clonotype appeared many times. The chain carries TRBV7-9 and TRBJ2-7; D is possibly TRBD1 (6 bases). The V and J ends lost 4 bases and 0 bases respectively, with 16 bases between them. Germline values: CDR1 SEHNR, CDR2 FQNEAQ (reference sequence). The CDR3 loop spans 16 amino acids. The DNA for the CDR3 is TGTGCCAGCAGCTCCCCCGGGACACCGAGCTCCTACGAGCAGTACTTC. This gives the protein CASSSPGTPSSYEQYF.

This clonotype was recorded at least ten times. The rearrangement links TRBV7-2 to TRBJ2-3, with TRBD1 matching over 10 bases. The V and J ends lost 0 bases and 2 bases, in that order; junction bases with no gene match: 5. This CDR3 comprises 17 residues. Per the germline V gene, CDR1 is SGHTA and CDR2 is FQGNSA. The CDR3 DNA sequence: TGTGCCAGCAGCTTAGCGGGGGGACAGGGGAACACAGATACGCAGTATTTT. Its translation is CASSLAGGQGNTDTQYF.

The J gene is TRBJ2-3, the V gene TRBV24-1, with TRBD1 as a possible D gene (6 bases). The CDR3 loop spans 16 amino acids. The V end lost 5 bases, the J end lost 2 bases, and 16 bases lay between the germline ends. Germline lookup yields CDR1 KGHDR and CDR2 SFDVKD. The CDR3 reads CATSGTGTTSTDTQYF. In nucleotides, the CDR3 is TGTGCCACCAGTGGTACAGGGACGACATCCACAGATACGCAGTATTTT.

The chain uses TRBV7-8 and TRBJ2-7, with a possible D match to TRBD1 (6 bases). There are 14 residues in the CDR3. From germline, CDR1 is SGHVS and CDR2 FQNEAQ. Trimming left V 5 bases short and J 0 bases short, with 11 bases between. The CDR3 nucleotides read TGTGCCAGCAGCAACCGCAGGGGCTCCTACGAGCAGTACTTC. Translating it yields CASSNRRGSYEQYF.

The chain joins TRBV9 to TRBJ2-2; tentatively, D is TRBD1 or TRBD2 (6 bases each). The ends were cut back, 0 bases at V and 3 bases at J, with 12 bases in the middle. The germline V gene has CDR1 SGDLS and CDR2 YYNGEE. CDR3 length: 16 residues. CDR3 in DNA: TGTGCCAGCAGCGTAGCTACTAGGGGGGACACCGGGGAGCTGTTTTTT. Translation: CASSVATRGDTGELFF. Together with reference TRBV9 and TRBJ2-2, the CDR3 gives the full variable domain: DSGVTQTPKHLITATGQRVTLRCSPRSGDLSVYWYQQSLDQGLQFLIQYYNGEERAKGNILERFSAQQFPDLHSELNLSSLELGDSALYFCASSVATRGDTGELFFGEGSRLTVL.

The chain carries TRBV10-3 and TRBJ2-1, with TRBD2 identical over 12 bases. The J segment lost 4 bases and the V segment lost 1 base, leaving 2 bases of the junction unmatched. CDR3 length equals 16 residues. The germline V gene has CDR1 ENHRY and CDR2 SYGVKD. This CDR3 reads CAISEWTSGAYNEQFF. In DNA, the CDR3 is TGTGCCATCAGTGAGTGGACTAGCGGGGCGTACAATGAGCAGTTCTTC.

Points on this clonotype: Being one base from a much bigger clone, this may be a read error. V is TRBV14 and J is TRBJ2-1; 8 nucleotides line up with TRBD1. Germline V CDR1 and CDR2: SGHDN, FVKESK. There are 15 residues in the CDR3. The chain's CDR3 is CASSLDRGLINEQIF. The DNA of the CDR3 is TGTGCCAGCAGCCTTGACAGGGGCCTAATAAATGAGCAGATCTTC.

The genes are TRBV6-1 and TRBJ2-6; no clear D. The length of the CDR3 is 15 residues. Trimming left V 3 bases short and J 2 bases short, with 8 bases between. Germline V gene data show CDR1 as MNHNS and CDR2 as SASEGT. In nucleotides, the CDR3 is TGTGCCAGCAGTGAGTTTGTGACTGGGGCCAACGTCCTGACTTTC. This encodes CASSEFVTGANVLTF.